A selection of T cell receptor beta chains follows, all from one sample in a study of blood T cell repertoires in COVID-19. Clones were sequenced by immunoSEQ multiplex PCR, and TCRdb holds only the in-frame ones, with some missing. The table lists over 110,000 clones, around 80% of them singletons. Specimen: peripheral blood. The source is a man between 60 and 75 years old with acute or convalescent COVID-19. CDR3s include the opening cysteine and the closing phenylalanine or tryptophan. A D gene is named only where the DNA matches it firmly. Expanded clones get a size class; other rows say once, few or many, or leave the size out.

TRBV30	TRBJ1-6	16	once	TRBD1	CAWSVSAGQGNSPLHF	TGTGCCTGGAGTGTATCCGCGGGACAGGGTAATTCACCCCTCCACTTT
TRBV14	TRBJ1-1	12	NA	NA	CASSQRDHPAFF	TGTGCCAGCAGCCAGCGGGACCATCCGGCTTTCTTT
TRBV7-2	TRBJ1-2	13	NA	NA	CASSLSRDYGYTF	TGTGCCAGCAGCTTATCCAGGGACTATGGCTACACCTTC
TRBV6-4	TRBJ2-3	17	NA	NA	CASRVYRTGQSTDTQYF	TGTGCCAGCAGGGTCTACAGGACGGGACAAAGCACAGATACGCAGTATTTT
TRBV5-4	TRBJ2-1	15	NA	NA	CASSSGQTEGDEQFF	TGTGCCAGCAGCTCTGGCCAAACAGAGGGGGATGAGCAGTTCTTC
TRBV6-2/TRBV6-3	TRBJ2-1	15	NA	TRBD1	CASSAPGQGSNEQFF	TGTGCCAGCAGCGCACCGGGACAGGGGAGCAATGAGCAGTTCTTC
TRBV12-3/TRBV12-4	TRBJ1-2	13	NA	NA	CASSPSGADGYTF	TGTGCCAGCAGTCCCAGTGGGGCGGACGGCTACACCTTC
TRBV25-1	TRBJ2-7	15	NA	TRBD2	CASSHERGRYYEQYF	TGTGCCAGCAGCCACGAGCGGGGCAGATACTACGAGCAGTACTTC
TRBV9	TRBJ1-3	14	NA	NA	CASSVDTGGNTIYF	TGTGCCAGCAGCGTAGATACGGGTGGAAACACCATATATTTT
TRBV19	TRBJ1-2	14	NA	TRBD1	CASSNRDRADGYTF	TGTGCCAGTAGTAATCGTGACAGGGCGGATGGCTACACCTTC
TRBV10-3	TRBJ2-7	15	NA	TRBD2	CAISDERDFSYEQYF	TGTGCCATCAGTGACGAGCGGGATTTCTCCTACGAGCAGTACTTC
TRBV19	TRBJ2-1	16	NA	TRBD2	CASSILQRGSYNEQFF	TGTGCCAGTAGTATCCTCCAGCGGGGGTCATACAATGAGCAGTTCTTC
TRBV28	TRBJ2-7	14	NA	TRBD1	CASSGQGSSYEQYF	TGTGCCAGCAGCGGACAGGGTAGCTCCTACGAGCAGTACTTC
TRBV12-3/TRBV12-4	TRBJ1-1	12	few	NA	CASSLGTSEAFF	TGTGCCAGCAGTTTAGGGACATCCGAAGCTTTCTTT
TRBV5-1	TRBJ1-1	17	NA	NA	CASRSTRGSVMNTEAFF	TGCGCCAGCAGGTCTACCAGGGGCAGTGTTATGAACACTGAAGCTTTCTTT